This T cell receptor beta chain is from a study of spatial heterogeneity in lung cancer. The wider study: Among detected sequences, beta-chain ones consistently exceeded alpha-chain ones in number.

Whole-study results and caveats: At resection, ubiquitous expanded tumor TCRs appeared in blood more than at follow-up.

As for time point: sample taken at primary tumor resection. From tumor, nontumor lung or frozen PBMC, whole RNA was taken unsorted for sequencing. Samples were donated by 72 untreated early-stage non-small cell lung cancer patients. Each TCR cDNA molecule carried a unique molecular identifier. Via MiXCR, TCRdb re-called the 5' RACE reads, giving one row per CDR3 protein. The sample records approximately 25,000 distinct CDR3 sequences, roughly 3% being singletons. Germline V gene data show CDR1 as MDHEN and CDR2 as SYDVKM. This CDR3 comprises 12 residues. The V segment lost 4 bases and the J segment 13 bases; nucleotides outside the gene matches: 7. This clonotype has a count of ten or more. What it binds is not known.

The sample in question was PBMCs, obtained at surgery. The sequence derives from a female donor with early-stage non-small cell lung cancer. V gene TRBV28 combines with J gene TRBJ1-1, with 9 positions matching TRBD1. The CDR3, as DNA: TGTGCCAGCAGTTACTTACAGGGGGCTGGTTTCTTT. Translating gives CASSYLQGAGFF.